This entry lists 12 T cell receptor beta chains sequenced from one sample in a study of T-cell memory formation after mild COVID-19. TCRdb ran MiXCR on the 5' RACE reads and lists one entry per CDR3 protein. This table has hundreds of thousands of distinct CDR3 sequences, around 20% appearing once. The sample was PBMCs or a T cell subset sorted from them (not recorded which). All receptors derive from a man aged 18 to 35 who had mild COVID-19 (a few samples of this study predate the infection). Cell type and time point are not known.

The chain combines TRBV7-2 with TRBJ2-3, with D hard to call. The germline V gene encodes CDR1 SGHTA and CDR2 FQGNSA. V lost 3 bases and J lost 2, with 9 bases in between. The CDR3 has 14 amino acids. The CDR3 DNA sequence: TGTGCCAGCAGCTTTCAGTGGTTCACAGATACGCAGTATTTT. The encoded protein is CASSFQWFTDTQYF.

This clonotype was counted at least ten times. The rearrangement uses TRBV20-1 and TRBJ2-2, with 9 bases that match TRBD1. Germline trimming cut 0 bases from V and 1 base from J; bases unmatched to any gene: 3. The CDR3 is 16 residues long. Germline values: CDR1 DFQATT, CDR2 SNEGSKA (reference sequence). The CDR3 DNA is TGCAGTGCTAGAGATCCGGGACAGGGGAACACCGGGGAGCTGTTTTTT. Translating gives CSARDPGQGNTGELFF.

This clonotype was counted at least ten times. V and J are TRBV7-9 and TRBJ2-1; possibly TRBD2 for D (7 bases). Germline V gene data show CDR1 as SEHNR and CDR2 as FQNEAQ (reference sequence). Deletions cut 0 bases from V and 1 base from J, with 10 bases between. The CDR3 runs 16 residues. The CDR3 DNA is TGTGCCAGCAGCTTAGCGGGGGGGCCTTCCTACAATGAGCAGTTCTTC. It is translated as CASSLAGGPSYNEQFF.

In its sample, this clonotype was seen a few times. The chain links TRBV5-1 to TRBJ2-2, with no clear D. The germline gives CDR1 SGHRS, CDR2 YFSETQ. The CDR3 has 14 amino acids. Deletions cut 5 bases from V and 0 bases from J, with 8 bases between. CDR3 nucleotides: TGCGCCAGCAGAAGGGCATCGAACACCGGGGAGCTGTTTTTT. The encoded protein is CASRRASNTGELFF.

This clonotype came up many times. This chain connects TRBV9 to TRBJ2-3; D remains unclear. Germline CDR1 SGDLS, CDR2 YYNGEE. CDR3 size: 14 residues. The V gene lost 4 bases and the J gene lost 3 bases, with 12 bases spanning the gap. CDR3 in amino acids: CASSLDSPTDTQYF. Written as DNA, the CDR3 is TGTGCCAGCAGCCTAGACTCCCCAACAGATACGCAGTATTTT.

Only a few counts were recorded for this clonotype. The chain uses TRBV6-6 and TRBJ1-1; the D gene is possibly TRBD1 (5 bases). This CDR3 has 14 amino acids. Germline CDR1 and CDR2: MNHNY and SVGAGI (reference sequence). V lost 5 bases to trimming and J lost 6 bases, with 16 bases between them. Here the CDR3 DNA reads TGTGCCAGCAGTGGCGGACACTATCAACCTGAAGCTTTCTTT. Translating gives CASSGGHYQPEAFF.

V usage is TRBV6-2 or TRBV6-3 and J usage is TRBJ1-5; D is uncertain. Germline CDR1 and CDR2: MNHEY and SVGEGT. Deletions cut 2 bases from V and 5 bases from J, with 13 bases between. The CDR3 loop spans 15 amino acids. The CDR3 nucleotides are TGTGCCAGCAGTTACCCTCGGTCTGGGTATCAGCCCCAGCATTTT. It yields the protein CASSYPRSGYQPQHF.

This clonotype was counted at least ten times. In DNA form, the CDR3 reads TGTGCCACATCCCCCTCGCGGGGTTCGAATTCACCCCTCCACTTT. As protein: CATSPSRGSNSPLHF. The chain links TRBV28 to TRBJ1-6; D not certain. CDR3 length: 15 amino acids. The V gene lost 10 bases and the J gene lost 7 bases, with 20 bases spanning the gap. Germline V CDR1 and CDR2: MDHEN, SYDVKM.

V gene TRBV4-1 combines with J gene TRBJ1-1, with 7 bases lining up with TRBD1. V was clipped by 7 bases and J by 0 bases; unmatched bases: 8. CDR1 and CDR2 from the germline V gene are MGHRA and YSYEKL. CDR3 size: 15 residues. The CDR3 region has the DNA TGCGCCAGCACGCGGGACAGAACCATGAACACTGAAGCTTTCTTT. This translates into CASTRDRTMNTEAFF.

The V gene is TRBV5-1, the J gene TRBJ1-2; weak D call: TRBD1 (6 bases). The germline V and J ends were trimmed by 7 bases and 2 bases, with 12 bases remaining between them. Germline-derived CDR1 and CDR2 are SGHRS and YFSETQ. The CDR3 extends over 13 amino acids. CDR3 protein: CASSRDINYGYTF. The CDR3 DNA is TGCGCCAGCTCCCGGGACATCAACTATGGCTACACCTTC.

Only a few counts were recorded for this clonotype. The chain recombines TRBV5-5 with TRBJ2-7; D may be TRBD1 (5 bases). Between the trimmed V and J ends, which lost 4 bases and 2 bases, there was a span of 10 bases. The CDR3 runs to 13 residues. CDR1 is SGHKS and CDR2 is YYEKEE in the germline V gene (reference sequence). CDR3 loop: CASSQTATYEQYV. DNA for the CDR3: TGTGCCAGCAGCCAGACAGCTACCTACGAGCAGTACGTC.

This clonotype has a count of ten or more. This chain connects TRBV4-3 to TRBJ2-7; 7 bases map to TRBD2. The CDR3 runs 13 residues. V dropped 1 base and J dropped 4; count of bases not matched to a gene: 1. Germline CDR1 and CDR2: LGHNA and YSLEER. CDR3 in DNA: TGCGCCAGCAGCCAAGGGGGGGGATACGAGCAGTACTTC. Encoded protein: CASSQGGGYEQYF.